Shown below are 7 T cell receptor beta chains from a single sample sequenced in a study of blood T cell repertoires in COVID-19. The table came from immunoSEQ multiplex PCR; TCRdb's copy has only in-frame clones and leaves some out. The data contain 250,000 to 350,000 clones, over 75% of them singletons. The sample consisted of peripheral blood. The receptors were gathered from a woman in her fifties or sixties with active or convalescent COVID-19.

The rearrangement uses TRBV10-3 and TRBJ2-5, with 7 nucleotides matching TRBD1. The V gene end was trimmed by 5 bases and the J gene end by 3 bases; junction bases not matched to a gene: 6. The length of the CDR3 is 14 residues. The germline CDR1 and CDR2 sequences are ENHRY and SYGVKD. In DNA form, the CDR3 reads TGTGCCATCAGTCGGACAGGAGGCGAAGAGACCCAGTACTTC. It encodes CAISRTGGEETQYF.

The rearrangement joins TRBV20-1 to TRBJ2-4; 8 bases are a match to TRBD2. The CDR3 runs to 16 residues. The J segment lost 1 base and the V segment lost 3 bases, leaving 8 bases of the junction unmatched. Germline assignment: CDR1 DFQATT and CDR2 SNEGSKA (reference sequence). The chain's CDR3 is CSASFTGGRAKNIQYF. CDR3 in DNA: TGCAGTGCTAGTTTTACGGGAGGGCGGGCCAAAAACATTCAGTACTTC.

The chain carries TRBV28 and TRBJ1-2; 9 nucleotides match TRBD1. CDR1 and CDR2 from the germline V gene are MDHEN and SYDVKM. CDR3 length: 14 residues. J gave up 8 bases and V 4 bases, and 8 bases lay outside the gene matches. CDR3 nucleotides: TGTGCCAGCAGTTGGACAGGGGTCTTTATAGGCTACACCTTC. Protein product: CASSWTGVFIGYTF.

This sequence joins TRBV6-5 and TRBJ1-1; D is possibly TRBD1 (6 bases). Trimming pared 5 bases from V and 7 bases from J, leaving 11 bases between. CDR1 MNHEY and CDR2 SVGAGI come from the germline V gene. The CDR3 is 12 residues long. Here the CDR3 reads CASSLQGNEAFF. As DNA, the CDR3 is TGTGCCAGCAGTCTACAGGGAAATGAAGCTTTCTTT.

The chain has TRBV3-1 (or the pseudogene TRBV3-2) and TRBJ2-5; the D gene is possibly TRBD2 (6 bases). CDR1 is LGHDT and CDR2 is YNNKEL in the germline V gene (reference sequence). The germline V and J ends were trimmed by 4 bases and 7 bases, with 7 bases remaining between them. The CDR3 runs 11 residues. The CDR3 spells CASSRAGTQYF. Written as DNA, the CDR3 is TGTGCCAGCAGCCGAGCGGGGACCCAGTACTTC.

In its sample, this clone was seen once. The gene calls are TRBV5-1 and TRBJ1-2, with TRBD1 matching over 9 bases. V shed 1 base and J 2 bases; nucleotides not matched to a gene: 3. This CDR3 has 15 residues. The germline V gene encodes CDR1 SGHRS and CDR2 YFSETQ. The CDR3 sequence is CASSLSGQGNYGYTF. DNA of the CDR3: TGCGCCAGCAGCTTGTCAGGACAGGGGAACTATGGCTACACCTTC.

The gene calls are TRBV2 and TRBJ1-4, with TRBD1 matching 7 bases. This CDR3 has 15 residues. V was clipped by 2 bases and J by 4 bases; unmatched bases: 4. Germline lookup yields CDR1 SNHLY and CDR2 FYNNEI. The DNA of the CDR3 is TGTGCCAGCAGTGAACCGGGACAGATTAATGAAAAACTGTTTTTT. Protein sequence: CASSEPGQINEKLFF.